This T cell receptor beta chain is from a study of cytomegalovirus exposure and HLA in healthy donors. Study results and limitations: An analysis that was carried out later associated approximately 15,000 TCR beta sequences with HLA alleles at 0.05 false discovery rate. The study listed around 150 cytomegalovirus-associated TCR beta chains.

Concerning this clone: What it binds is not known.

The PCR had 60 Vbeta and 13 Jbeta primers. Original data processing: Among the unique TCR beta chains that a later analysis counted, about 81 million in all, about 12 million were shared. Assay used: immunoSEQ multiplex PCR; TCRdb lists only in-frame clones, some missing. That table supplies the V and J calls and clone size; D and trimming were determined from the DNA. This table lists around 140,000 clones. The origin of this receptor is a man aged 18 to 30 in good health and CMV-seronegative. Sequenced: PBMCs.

The CDR3 bases are TGTGCCAGCAGCCCCCCCAGGGGGCGAGGGAACACCGGGGAGCTGTTTTTT. Encoded protein: CASSPPRGRGNTGELFF. The rearrangement joins TRBV4-2 to TRBJ2-2; 8 bases agree with TRBD1. V lost 4 bases, J lost 1 base, and 8 bases stayed unmatched. The CDR3 is 17 residues long. From germline, CDR1 is LGHNA and CDR2 YNFKEQ.